The 16 T cell receptor beta chains given below trace back to one sample, sequenced in a study of blood T cell repertoires in COVID-19. Repertoires were generated with immunoSEQ multiplex PCR, while TCRdb's copy carries only in-frame clones and drops some. The data show some 300,000 clones, almost 90% seen once. Input material: peripheral blood. These receptors were taken from a woman in her thirties or forties with COVID-19, enrolled during active disease.

In the case of this clone: The same CDR3 arises from other DNA sequences in this sample as well. The CDR3 region is CASRGQGRTEAFF. CDR3 nucleotides: TGTGCCAGCAGGGGACAGGGGCGCACTGAAGCTTTCTTT. This chain connects TRBV6-5 to TRBJ1-1, with TRBD1 matching over 10 bases. Germline V gene data show CDR1 as MNHEY and CDR2 as SVGAGI. J lost 4 bases, V lost 6 bases, and 2 bases had no gene match. The CDR3 has 13 residues.

The chain employs TRBV6-6 and TRBJ1-4, with TRBD1 identical over 8 bases. Germline V gives CDR1 MNHNY, CDR2 SVGAGI (reference sequence). Trimming cost V 5 bases and J 7 bases; bases outside gene matches: 9. The CDR3 consists of 15 residues. The CDR3 DNA is TGTGCCAGCAGTGTCCATGTGACAGGGGCTGAAAAACTGTTTTTT. Protein sequence: CASSVHVTGAEKLFF.

This rearrangement joins TRBV5-1 to TRBJ1-5, with 8 positions matching TRBD1. CDR1 is SGHRS, CDR2 YFSETQ, per germline. The CDR3 contains 15 residues. V was pared by 0 bases and J by 7 bases, with 6 bases of the junction left unmatched. In DNA, the CDR3 is TGCGCCAGCAGCTTGGGTCAGGGGGCTGGGCAGCCCCAGCATTTT. As protein: CASSLGQGAGQPQHF.

The J gene is TRBJ1-1, the V gene TRBV7-2; D unclear. The CDR3 has 14 residues. Germline V gene data show CDR1 as SGHTA and CDR2 as FQGNSA. Trimming cost V 2 bases and J 0 bases, with 7 bases left between them. CDR3 protein: CASSLLRMNTEAFF. Written as DNA, the CDR3 is TGTGCCAGCAGCTTACTACGCATGAACACTGAAGCTTTCTTT.

The gene calls are TRBV9 and TRBJ2-7; no definite D call. Deletions cut 4 bases from V and 6 bases from J, with 11 bases between. The CDR3 consists of 12 residues. Per the germline V gene, CDR1 is SGDLS and CDR2 is YYNGEE. The CDR3 DNA sequence: TGTGCCAGCAGCCCCCTTCCGGGCGAGCAGTACTTC. It yields the protein CASSPLPGEQYF.

As concerns this clone: This sample also contains other DNA sequences that code for the same CDR3. The chain carries TRBV7-9 and TRBJ1-1, with D possibly matching TRBD1 (5 bases). Germline V lookup: CDR1 SEHNR, CDR2 FQNEAQ (reference sequence). CDR3 length: 13 residues. Trimming removed 5 bases at V and 2 bases at J, with 9 bases between. CDR3 bases: TGTGCCAGCAGCCTCACAGGTAACACTGAAGCTTTCTTT. It yields the protein CASSLTGNTEAFF.

The chain recombines TRBV19 with TRBJ2-2; D gene ambiguous. Germline-derived CDR1 and CDR2 are LNHDA and SQIVND (reference sequence). The CDR3 runs 14 residues. The V end lost 6 bases, the J end lost 3 bases, and 11 bases lay between the germline ends. This chain's CDR3 is CASRDQSDTGELFF. The CDR3 DNA reads as TGTGCCAGTAGAGATCAATCGGACACCGGGGAGCTGTTTTTT.

The V and J genes are TRBV2 and TRBJ1-1, with D possibly matching TRBD1 (5 bases). CDR1 and CDR2 from the germline V gene are SNHLY and FYNNEI. Trimming removed 3 bases from V and 0 bases from J, with 17 bases in between. This CDR3 is 17 amino acids long. CDR3 sequence: CASSDTGSGWMNTEAFF. The CDR3 coding sequence is TGTGCCAGCAGTGATACCGGGTCAGGGTGGATGAACACTGAAGCTTTCTTT.

This chain connects TRBV19 to TRBJ2-7; weak D call: TRBD1 (6 bases). This CDR3 contains 12 residues. Trimming shortened V by 6 bases and J by 2 bases, and 8 bases separated the two germline ends. Germline CDR1 LNHDA, CDR2 SQIVND (reference sequence). The CDR3 spells CASRSGAYEQYF. The CDR3 nucleotides read TGTGCCAGTAGGTCAGGGGCCTACGAGCAGTACTTC.

The chain joins TRBV3-1 (or the pseudogene TRBV3-2) to TRBJ2-7; 7 bases map to TRBD2. The CDR3 runs to 15 residues. Losses at the gene ends were 1 base for V and 2 bases for J; bases not matched to a gene: 5. CDR1 and CDR2 from the germline V gene are LGHDT and YNNKEL (reference sequence). DNA of the CDR3: TGTGCCAGCAGCCAAGCAACTAGCGCGACCTACGAGCAGTACTTC. Residues: CASSQATSATYEQYF.

The CDR3 nucleotides read TGCGCCAGCAGCCAAGAACTAAGGGGGACAGGGGATAACTATGGCTACACCTTC. Residues: CASSQELRGTGDNYGYTF. The chain employs TRBV4-3 and TRBJ1-2; TRBD1 aligns across 10 bases. V was clipped by 0 bases and J by 1 base; unmatched bases: 8. There are 18 residues in the CDR3. The germline V gene encodes CDR1 LGHNA and CDR2 YSLEER.

The rearrangement joins TRBV6-6 to TRBJ2-1; D is ambiguous. Trimming took 2 bases from V and 0 from J, leaving 8 bases between them. The CDR3 has 15 amino acids. From germline, CDR1 is MNHNY and CDR2 SVGAGI (reference sequence). CDR3 in DNA: TGTGCCAGCAGTTACCCCCCTACCTCCTACAATGAGCAGTTCTTC. This sequence encodes CASSYPPTSYNEQFF.

The chain links TRBV4-3 to TRBJ2-5; 9 bases are a match to TRBD1. The CDR3 has 15 amino acids. V lost 1 base, J lost 4 bases, and 4 bases stayed unmatched. Per the germline V gene, CDR1 is LGHNA and CDR2 is YSLEER. CDR3: CASSQGSTGGETQYF. CDR3 sequence (DNA): TGCGCCAGCAGCCAAGGTTCGACAGGGGGAGAGACCCAGTACTTC.

The chain employs TRBV9 and TRBJ2-2, with 9 positions matching TRBD1. The CDR3 extends over 18 amino acids. The germline V gene encodes CDR1 SGDLS and CDR2 YYNGEE. After removal of 5 bases from V and 6 bases from J, the junction contained 17 bases not matched to a gene. This chain's CDR3 is CASRRDRGVGQDPGELFF. CDR3 DNA sequence: TGTGCCAGCAGGAGAGACAGGGGGGTAGGTCAAGATCCCGGGGAGCTGTTTTTT. The whole variable domain, filled in from reference TRBV9 and TRBJ2-2, reads DSGVTQTPKHLITATGQRVTLRCSPRSGDLSVYWYQQSLDQGLQFLIQYYNGEERAKGNILERFSAQQFPDLHSELNLSSLELGDSALYFCASRRDRGVGQDPGELFFGEGSRLTVL.

The rearrangement uses TRBV4-3 and TRBJ2-5; 7 bases align to TRBD1. With 4 bases clipped from V and 4 bases from J, the junction kept 3 bases outside the gene matches. The germline gives CDR1 LGHNA, CDR2 YSLEER. This CDR3 region has 13 residues. As DNA, the CDR3 is TGCGCCAGCAGCCCCCGACAGGGAGAGACCCAGTACTTC. It encodes CASSPRQGETQYF.

This sequence joins TRBV15 and TRBJ2-3, with D maybe TRBD1 (5 bases). CDR3 length: 16 residues. V lost 5 bases and J lost 2, with 17 bases in between. Germline V lookup: CDR1 LNHNV, CDR2 YYDKDF (reference sequence). Here the CDR3 reads CATSRPRLDNTDTQYF. CDR3 bases: TGTGCCACCAGCCGCCCGCGCCTGGACAACACAGATACGCAGTATTTT.